What follows is one T cell receptor beta chain and its context. This sample is drawn from a study of T cell responses to AZD1222 COVID-19 vaccine. Measured with immunoSEQ multiplex PCR; TCRdb has only the in-frame clones, and not every one. The data hold approximately 140,000 clones, with 92% observed a single time. The V and J ends lost 7 bases and 4 bases respectively, with 14 bases between them. The CDR3 totals 14 residues. Germline values: CDR1 MDHEN, CDR2 SYDVKM. The rearrangement joins TRBV28 to TRBJ1-5; tentatively, D is TRBD1 (6 bases). Here the sequenced sample was peripheral blood, taken 28 days after the second AZD1222 dose. The TCR originated in an adult who received the AZD1222 COVID-19 vaccine. CDR3 coding DNA: TGTGCCAGCATCGGACAGCCACTTAATCAGCCCCAGCATTTT. Translating it yields CASIGQPLNQPQHF.